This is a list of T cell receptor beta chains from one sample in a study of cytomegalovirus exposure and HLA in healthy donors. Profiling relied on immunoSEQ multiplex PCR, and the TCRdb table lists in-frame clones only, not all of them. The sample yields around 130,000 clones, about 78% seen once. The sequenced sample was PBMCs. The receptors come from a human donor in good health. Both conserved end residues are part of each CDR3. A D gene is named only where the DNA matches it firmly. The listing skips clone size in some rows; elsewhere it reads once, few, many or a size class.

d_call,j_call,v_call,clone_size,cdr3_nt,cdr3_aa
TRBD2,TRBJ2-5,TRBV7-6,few,TGTGCCAGCAGCTTAGGTCCTGGGGCTAGCGGGGGGGCCGCAGAGACCCAGTACTTC,CASSLGPGASGGAAETQYF
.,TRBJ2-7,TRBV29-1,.,TGCAGCGTTGAAGATGTGGGGCTCCACGAGCAGTACTTC,CSVEDVGLHEQYF
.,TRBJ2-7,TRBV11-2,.,TGTGCCAGCAGCCCTCTCCACGAGCAGTACTTC,CASSPLHEQYF
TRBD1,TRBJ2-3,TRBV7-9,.,TGTGCCAGCAGCAGACCGGGACAGGCGCAGTATTTT,CASSRPGQAQYF
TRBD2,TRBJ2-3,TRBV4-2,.,TGTGCCAGCAGCCGTGGACTAGCGGGGCTGGGGGATACGCAGTATTTT,CASSRGLAGLGDTQYF
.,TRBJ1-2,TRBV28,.,TGTGCCAGCAGTTTACCTCCCGGGTGGACAGCCCAACCCAACTATGGCTACACCTTC,CASSLPPGWTAQPNYGYTF
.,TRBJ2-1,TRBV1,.,TGCACCAGCAGCCAAGATCCTGTGACAGAATACAATGAGCAGTTCTTC,CTSSQDPVTEYNEQFF
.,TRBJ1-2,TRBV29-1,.,TGCAGCGTTGAACAGACAGCCCCAGGGGAAGAGCGCTACACCTTC,CSVEQTAPGEERYTF
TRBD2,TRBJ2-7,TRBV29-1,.,TGCAGCGGCGGGCAGAACGGGGGGGAGCAGTACTTC,CSGGQNGGEQYF
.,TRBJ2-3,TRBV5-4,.,TGTGCCAGCAGCTTGGGCCTAGCTGGGTCTACAGATACGCAGTATTTT,CASSLGLAGSTDTQYF
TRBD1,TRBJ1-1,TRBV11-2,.,TGTGCCAGCACCGGACAGGGCTCACTGAACACTGAAGCTTTCTTT,CASTGQGSLNTEAFF
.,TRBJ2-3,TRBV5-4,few,TGTGCCAGCAGTACCAACACTAGGGGGCGGGGAGATACGCAGTATTTT,CASSTNTRGRGDTQYF
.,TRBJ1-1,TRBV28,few,TGTGCCAGCAGTTTATTACTAAACAGGGCTGAAGCTTTCTTT,CASSLLLNRAEAFF
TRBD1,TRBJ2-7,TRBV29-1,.,TGCAGCGCCCGGGGACAGGGGGTCTACGAGCAGTACTTC,CSARGQGVYEQYF
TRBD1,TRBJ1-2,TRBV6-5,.,TGTGCCAGCAGTTACATGACAGGGCCTAACTATGGCTACACCTTC,CASSYMTGPNYGYTF
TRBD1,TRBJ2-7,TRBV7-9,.,TGTGCCAGCAGGCCGACCGGGACAGACGCATACGAGCAGTACTTC,CASRPTGTDAYEQYF
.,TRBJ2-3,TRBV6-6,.,TGTGCCGGCGCCAGCCCAGGAAGGTTGACGCAGTATTTT,CAGASPGRLTQYF
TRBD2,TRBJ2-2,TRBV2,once,TGTGCCAGCAGTGCACTAGCGAAACGAAACACCGGGGAGCTGTTTTTT,CASSALAKRNTGELFF
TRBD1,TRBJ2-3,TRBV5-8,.,TGTGCCAGCAGCTTGGGCAGGGGGCCTGGAGATACGCAGTATTTT,CASSLGRGPGDTQYF
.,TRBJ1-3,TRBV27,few,TGTGCCAGCAGTTTGACAGGTACCGGTCCCAACACCATATATTTT,CASSLTGTGPNTIYF
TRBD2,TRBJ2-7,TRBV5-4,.,TGTGCCAGCAGCTTGGGGAGCGGGGCCTCCTCCTACGAGCAGTACTTC,CASSLGSGASSYEQYF
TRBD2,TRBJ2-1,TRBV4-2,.,TGTGCCAGCAGGTCCGGATACGGGGGGGCACTAGATGAGCAGTTCTTC,CASRSGYGGALDEQFF
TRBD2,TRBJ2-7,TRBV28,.,TGTGCCAGCAGTTTGCTTGAACTAGCGGGGACCTACGAGCAGTACTTC,CASSLLELAGTYEQYF
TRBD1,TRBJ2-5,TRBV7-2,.,TGTGCCAGCAGCTTACTCACTCGCCTGGACAGGCGAGAGACCCAGTACTTC,CASSLLTRLDRRETQYF
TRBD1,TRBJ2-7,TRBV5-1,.,TGCGCCAGCAGCCCGGGACAGGGGAGGTACGAGCAGTACTTC,CASSPGQGRYEQYF
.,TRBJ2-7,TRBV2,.,TGTGCCAGCAAGGAGGGGGCCGGCAACGAGCAGTACTTC,CASKEGAGNEQYF
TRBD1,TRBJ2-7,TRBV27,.,TGTGCCAGTCTAAGGGACAGGGGCTCCTACGAGCAGTACTTC,CASLRDRGSYEQYF
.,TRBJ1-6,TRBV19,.,TGTGCCAGTAGTGGCCGGGCAGGGGAGAATTCACCCCTCCACTTT,CASSGRAGENSPLHF
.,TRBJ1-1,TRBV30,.,TGTGCCTGGAGTGTACTGCCTCAGCGGGACACTGAAGCTTTCTTT,CAWSVLPQRDTEAFF
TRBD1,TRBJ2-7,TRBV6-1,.,TGTGCCAGCAGACCCGGACAGGGTTCCTACGAGCAGTACTTC,CASRPGQGSYEQYF
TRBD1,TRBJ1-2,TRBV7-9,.,TGTGCCAGCAGCCCTGCGAGTGGGGGACAGGGGTTAAACTATGGCTACACCTTC,CASSPASGGQGLNYGYTF
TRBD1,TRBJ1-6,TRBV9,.,TGTGCCAGCGGAAGAGGAGGCCGACAGGGGGATTCACCCCTCCACTTT,CASGRGGRQGDSPLHF
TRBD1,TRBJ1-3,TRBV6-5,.,TGTGCCAGCAGTTTTGGACAGGGTTTTGGAAACACCATATATTTT,CASSFGQGFGNTIYF
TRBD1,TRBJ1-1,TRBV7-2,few,TGTGCCAGCAGCCACAGGGGGCGCAGAATGAACACTGAAGCTTTCTTT,CASSHRGRRMNTEAFF
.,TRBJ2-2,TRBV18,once,TGTGCCAGCTCACCAGGGGGGGCACACACCGGGGAGCTGTTTTTT,CASSPGGAHTGELFF
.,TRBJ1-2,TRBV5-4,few,TGTGCCAGCAGCTTGGCAGGCGCTGAGGGCTACACCTTC,CASSLAGAEGYTF
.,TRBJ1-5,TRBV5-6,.,TGTGCCAGCAGCTATTCTAATAGCAATCAGCCCCAGCATTTT,CASSYSNSNQPQHF
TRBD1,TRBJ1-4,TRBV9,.,TGTGCCAGCAGCGTAGGGGACAGTCCAACTAATGAAAAACTGTTTTTT,CASSVGDSPTNEKLFF
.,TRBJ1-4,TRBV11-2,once,TGTGCCAGCAGCCACGCGATTGACAGGAACGAAAAACTGTTTTTT,CASSHAIDRNEKLFF
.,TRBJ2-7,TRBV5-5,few,TGTGTCAGCAGCTTGTATCTTACCTACGAGCAGTACTTC,CVSSLYLTYEQYF
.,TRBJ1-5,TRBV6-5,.,TGTGCCAGCAGTCAAGGACAGAGCAATCAGCCCCAGCATTTT,CASSQGQSNQPQHF